One and the same sample provided the 8 T cell receptor beta chains below, sequenced in a study of PD-L1 blockade in urothelial cancer. Time point specified: pretreatment peripheral blood. The assay was immunoSEQ multiplex PCR, and TCRdb's table has in-frame clones only and misses some. The sample lists about 52,000 clones; about three quarters were seen once. Material: PBMCs, obtained around atezolizumab (anti-PD-L1) treatment. The receptors stem from a man aged 65 to 85 with urothelial cancer.

The rearrangement uses TRBV2 and TRBJ2-6; possible D gene TRBD2, 7 bases. CDR3 length: 16 amino acids. V was cut by 9 bases and J by 0 bases, with 15 bases left in between. The germline gives CDR1 SNHLY, CDR2 FYNNEI. The CDR3 coding sequence is TGTGCCAGGGGGGGGGCGCTCCACTCTGGGGCCAACGTCCTGACTTTC. Protein product: CARGGALHSGANVLTF.

V is TRBV11-3 and J is TRBJ2-3; a possible D gene is TRBD2 (6 bases). The V gene lost 1 base and the J gene lost 0 bases, with 11 bases spanning the gap. The CDR3 loop spans 16 amino acids. Germline CDR1 SGHNT, CDR2 YENEEA. The CDR3 spells CASSLGGEPSTDTQYF. CDR3 in DNA: TGTGCCAGCAGCTTAGGGGGGGAGCCTAGCACAGATACGCAGTATTTT. Based on the CDR3 plus reference TRBV11-3 and TRBJ2-3, the full variable domain is EAGVVQSPRYKIIEKKQPVAFWCNPISGHNTLYWYLQNLGQGPELLIRYENEEAVDDSQLPKDRFSAERLKGVDSTLKIQPAELGDSAVYLCASSLGGEPSTDTQYFGPGTRLTVL.

This chain connects TRBV7-6 to TRBJ2-2; 8 bases line up with TRBD2. The CDR3 loop spans 17 amino acids. Trimming removed 5 bases from V and 7 bases from J; junction bases left unmatched: 15. Germline assignment: CDR1 SGHVS and CDR2 FNYEAQ. As DNA, the CDR3 is TGTGCCAGCAGCCCCGTAACCGGGGGGGCCGGGAGCGGGGAGCTGTTTTTT. Encoded protein: CASSPVTGGAGSGELFF.

This rearrangement joins TRBV25-1 to TRBJ2-5, with D uncertain. V lost 5 bases and J 1 base, leaving 11 bases between the germline ends. Per germline, CDR1 MGHDK and CDR2 SYGVNS. The CDR3 sequence is 14 residues long. The CDR3: CASSLMASQETQYF. CDR3 nucleotides: TGTGCCAGCAGTTTAATGGCCAGCCAAGAGACCCAGTACTTC.

The V call is TRBV19, the J call TRBJ1-5, with D possibly TRBD1 on 6 matching bases. The CDR3 totals 14 residues. Deletions cut 5 bases from V and 2 bases from J, with 10 bases between. CDR1 LNHDA and CDR2 SQIVND come from the germline V gene (reference sequence). This CDR3 reads CASSPPGGNQPQHF. CDR3 DNA sequence: TGTGCCAGTAGTCCCCCAGGGGGCAATCAGCCCCAGCATTTT.

The V gene is TRBV19, the J gene TRBJ2-4; a weak D match, TRBD2 (5 bases). The CDR3 runs 15 residues. V was shortened by 5 bases and J by 0 bases, with 11 bases between the two germline ends. CDR1 and CDR2 from the germline V gene are LNHDA and SQIVND (reference sequence). CDR3 DNA: TGTGCCAGTAGTCGAGCGGAATTAGCCAAAAACATTCAGTACTTC. It specifies CASSRAELAKNIQYF.

The chain couples TRBV6-1 to TRBJ1-1; tentative D call: TRBD1 (5 bases). With 9 bases removed from V and 2 bases from J, the gap between germline ends came to 13 bases. Germline V gene data show CDR1 as MNHNS and CDR2 as SASEGT. The CDR3 is made up of 13 amino acids. The CDR3 DNA sequence: TGTGCCAGTTGGCGGGGCTTTAACACTGAAGCTTTCTTT. Encoded protein: CASWRGFNTEAFF.

As concerns this clone: A much larger clone lies a single base off, so this may be a read error. This specimen includes other DNA sequences encoding the same CDR3. The chain is built from TRBV5-1 and TRBJ2-5, with TRBD1 identical over 7 bases. This CDR3 comprises 14 residues. J was trimmed by 1 base and V by 3 bases; bases with no gene match: 3. CDR1 is SGHRS, CDR2 YFSETQ, per germline. Written as DNA, the CDR3 is TGCGCCAGCAGCTCGGGACAGCCCCAAGAGACCCAGTACTTC. Amino acids: CASSSGQPQETQYF.